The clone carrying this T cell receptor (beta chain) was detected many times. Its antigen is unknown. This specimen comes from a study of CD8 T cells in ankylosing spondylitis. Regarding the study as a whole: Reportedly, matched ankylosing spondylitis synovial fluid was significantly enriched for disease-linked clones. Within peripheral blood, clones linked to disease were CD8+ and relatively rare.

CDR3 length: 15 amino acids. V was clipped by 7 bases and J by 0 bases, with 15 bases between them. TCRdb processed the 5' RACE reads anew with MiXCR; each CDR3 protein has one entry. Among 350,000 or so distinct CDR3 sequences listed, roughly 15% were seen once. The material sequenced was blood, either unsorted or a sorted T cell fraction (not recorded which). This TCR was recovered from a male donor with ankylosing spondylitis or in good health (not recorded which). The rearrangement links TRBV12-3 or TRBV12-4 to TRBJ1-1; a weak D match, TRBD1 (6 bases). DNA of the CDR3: TGTGCCAGCACCCGCGGGGGGCCCATGAACACTGAAGCTTTCTTT. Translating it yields CASTRGGPMNTEAFF.